Here is one T cell receptor beta chain with its context. Germline CDR1 and CDR2: MNHEY and SMNVEV (reference sequence). V trimming: 7 bases; J trimming: 7 bases; junction bases outside the gene matches: 8. The CDR3 is made up of 15 amino acids. This sample stems from a study of blood T cell repertoires in COVID-19. The method was immunoSEQ multiplex PCR; TCRdb's version includes in-frame clones alone and lacks a portion of them. The sample lists 250,000 to 350,000 clones, about 85% occurring once. Sequenced sample: peripheral blood. This chain joins TRBV27 and TRBJ1-5; TRBD1 agrees at 12 bases. This clonotype was sampled from a woman aged 45-60 years who had recovered from COVID-19. The CDR3 bases are TGTGCCAGCACTCCGGGACAGGGGGCGAGGCAGCCCCAGCATTTT. Protein: CASTPGQGARQPQHF.